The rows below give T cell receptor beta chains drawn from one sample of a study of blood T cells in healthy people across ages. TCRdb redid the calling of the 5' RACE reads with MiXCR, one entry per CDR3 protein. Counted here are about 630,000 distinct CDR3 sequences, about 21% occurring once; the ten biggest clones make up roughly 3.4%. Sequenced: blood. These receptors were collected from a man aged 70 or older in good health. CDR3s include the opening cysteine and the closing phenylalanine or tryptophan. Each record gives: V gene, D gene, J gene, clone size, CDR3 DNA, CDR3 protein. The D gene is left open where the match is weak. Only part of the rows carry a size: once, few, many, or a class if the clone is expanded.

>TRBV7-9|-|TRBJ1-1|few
TGTGCCAGCAGCTTAGGATCCCACCGCCACACTGAAGCTTTCTTT
CASSLGSHRHTEAFF
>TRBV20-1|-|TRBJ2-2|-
TGCAGTGCAGCGATAGAACATCGGACCGGGGAGCTGTTTTTT
CSAAIEHRTGELFF
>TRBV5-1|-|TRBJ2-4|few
TGCGCCAGCAGCTTTGGCAGGGGAAACATTCAGTACTTC
CASSFGRGNIQYF
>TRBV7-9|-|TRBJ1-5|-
TGTGCCAGCAGCGCTTTCGGGGATCAGCCCCAGCATTTT
CASSAFGDQPQHF
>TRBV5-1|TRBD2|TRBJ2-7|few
TGCGCCAGCAGCTTGGAGTCTAGCGGGAGTAACGAGCAGTACTTC
CASSLESSGSNEQYF
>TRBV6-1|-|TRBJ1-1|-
TGTGCCAGCAGTGAAGCGCCGGGGTCTGACACTGAAGCTTTCTTT
CASSEAPGSDTEAFF
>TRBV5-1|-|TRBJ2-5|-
TGCGCCAGCAGCTTGGCCCTGGGAGAGGAGACCCAGTACTTC
CASSLALGEETQYF
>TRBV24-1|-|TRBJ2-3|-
TGTGCCACCAGTCGCTCAGGGTCGAACAATGAGCAGTTCTTT
CATSRSGSNNEQFF
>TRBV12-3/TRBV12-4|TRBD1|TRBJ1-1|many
TGTGCCAGCAGTGGGACAGGGGGCCGTTTGTCTTTCTTT
CASSGTGGRLSFF
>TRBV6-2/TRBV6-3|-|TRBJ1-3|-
TGTGCCAGCAACGGTGTCCCCGCGAGAAACACCATATATTTT
CASNGVPARNTIYF
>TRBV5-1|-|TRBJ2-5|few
TGCGCCAGCAGCTTGGCATTAGCGGCAGAGACCCAGTACTTC
CASSLALAAETQYF
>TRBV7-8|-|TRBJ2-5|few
TGTGCCAGCAGCTTAGAAATGGAAGAGACCCAGTACTTC
CASSLEMEETQYF
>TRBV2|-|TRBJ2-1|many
TGTGCCAGCAGCCCCCTAAGACTAGTTGAGCAGTTCTTC
CASSPLRLVEQFF
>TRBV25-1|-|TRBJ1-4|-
TGTGCCAGCAGTGAGGTCCTTAATGAAAAACTGTTTTTT
CASSEVLNEKLFF
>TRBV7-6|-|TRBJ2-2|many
TGTGCCAGCAGCTTAGAACAGCGAAACACCGGGGAGCTGTTTTTT
CASSLEQRNTGELFF
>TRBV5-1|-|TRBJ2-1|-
TGCGCCAGCAGCTTGTCGGCTAGGGGATCCTACAATGAGCAGTTCTTC
CASSLSARGSYNEQFF
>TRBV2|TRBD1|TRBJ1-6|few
TGTGCCAGCAGTGTAACCGGACAGGGAAATTCACCCCTCCACTTT
CASSVTGQGNSPLHF
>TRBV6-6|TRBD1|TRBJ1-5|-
TGTGCCAGCAGTTACGGGGACAGGGAAGATTTGCCCCAGCATTTT
CASSYGDREDLPQHF
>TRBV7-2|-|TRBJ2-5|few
TGTGCCAGCAGCCAACGGACAGGAGGGGAGACCCAGTACTTC
CASSQRTGGETQYF
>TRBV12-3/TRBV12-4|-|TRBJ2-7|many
TGTGCCAGCAGTTTGGAGCAGTACTTC
CASSLEQYF
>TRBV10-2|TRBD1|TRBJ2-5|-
TGCGCCAGCAGTGAGTCGTACAGGGGGCGCAGGGAGACCCAGTACTTC
CASSESYRGRRETQYF
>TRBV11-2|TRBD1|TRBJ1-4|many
TGTGCCAGCAGGTCCCGGGACAGAGCTTCAACTAATGAAAAACTGTTTTTT
CASRSRDRASTNEKLFF
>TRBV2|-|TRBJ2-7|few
TGTGCCAGCAGGGATGGGGAGAACCTCGGGTACGAGCAGTACTTC
CASRDGENLGYEQYF
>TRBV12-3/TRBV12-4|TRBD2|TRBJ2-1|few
TGTGCCAGCAGTGCCGACGGGACTAGTGTCAATGAGCAGTTCTTC
CASSADGTSVNEQFF